This T cell receptor (beta chain) was identified in a study of cytomegalovirus exposure and HLA in healthy donors. Overall study findings and caveats: Whilst most TCR sequences proved rare, a subset of public TCRs occurred across many donors.

The V gene's germline CDR1 is SGHNT and CDR2 YYREEE (reference sequence). V was clipped by 4 bases and J by 2 bases; unmatched bases: 10. There are 16 residues in the CDR3. In the PCR, 60 Vbeta and 13 Jbeta primers were used. Produced via immunoSEQ multiplex PCR; TCRdb's table is partial and in-frame only. The table has 140,000 to 150,000 clones, 78% seen once. In regard to this clone: What it recognizes is unknown.

Sequences were obtained from PBMCs. This chain connects TRBV5-4 to TRBJ2-5, with 8 bases lining up with TRBD2. The clonotype comes from a female donor in good health and CMV-seronegative. The CDR3 DNA follows: TGTGCCAGCAGCCCCGGGTTAGCGGGGAAACAAGAGACCCAGTACTTC. Translating it yields CASSPGLAGKQETQYF.